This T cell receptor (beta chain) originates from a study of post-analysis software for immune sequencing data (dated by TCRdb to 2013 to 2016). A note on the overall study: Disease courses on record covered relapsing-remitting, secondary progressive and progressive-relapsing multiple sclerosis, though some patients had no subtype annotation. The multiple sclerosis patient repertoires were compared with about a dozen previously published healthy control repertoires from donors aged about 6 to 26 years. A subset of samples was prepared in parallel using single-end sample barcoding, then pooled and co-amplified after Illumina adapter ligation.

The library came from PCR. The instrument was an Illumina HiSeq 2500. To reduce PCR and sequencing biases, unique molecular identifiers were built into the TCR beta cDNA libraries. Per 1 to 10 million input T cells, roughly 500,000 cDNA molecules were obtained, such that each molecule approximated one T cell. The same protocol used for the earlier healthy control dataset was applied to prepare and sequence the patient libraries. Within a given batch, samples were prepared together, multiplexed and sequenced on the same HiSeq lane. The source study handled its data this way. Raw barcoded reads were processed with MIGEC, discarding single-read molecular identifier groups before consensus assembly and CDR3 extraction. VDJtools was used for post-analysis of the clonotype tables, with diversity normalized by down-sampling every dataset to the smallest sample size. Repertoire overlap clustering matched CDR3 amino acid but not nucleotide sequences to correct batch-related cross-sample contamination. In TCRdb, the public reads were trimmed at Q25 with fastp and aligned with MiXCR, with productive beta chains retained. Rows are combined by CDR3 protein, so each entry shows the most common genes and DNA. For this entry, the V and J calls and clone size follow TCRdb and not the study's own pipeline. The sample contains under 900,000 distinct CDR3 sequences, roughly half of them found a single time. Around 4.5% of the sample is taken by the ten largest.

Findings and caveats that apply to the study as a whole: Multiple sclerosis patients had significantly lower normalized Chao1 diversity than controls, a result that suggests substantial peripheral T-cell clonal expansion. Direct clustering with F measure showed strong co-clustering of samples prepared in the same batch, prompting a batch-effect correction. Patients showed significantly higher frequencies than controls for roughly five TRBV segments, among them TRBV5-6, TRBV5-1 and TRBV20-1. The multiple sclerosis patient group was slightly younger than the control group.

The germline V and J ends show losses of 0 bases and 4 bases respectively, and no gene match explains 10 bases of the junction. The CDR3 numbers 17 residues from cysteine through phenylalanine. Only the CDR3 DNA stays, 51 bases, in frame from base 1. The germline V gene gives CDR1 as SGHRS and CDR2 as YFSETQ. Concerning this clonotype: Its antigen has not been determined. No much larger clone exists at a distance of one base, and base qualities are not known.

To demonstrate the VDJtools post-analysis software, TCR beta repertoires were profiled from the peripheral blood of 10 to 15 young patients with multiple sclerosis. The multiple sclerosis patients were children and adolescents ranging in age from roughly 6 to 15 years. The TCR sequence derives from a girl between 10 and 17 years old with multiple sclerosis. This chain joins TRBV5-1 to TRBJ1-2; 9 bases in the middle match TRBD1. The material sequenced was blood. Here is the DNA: TGCGCCAGCAGCTTGGGACCTCGGACAGGGGACGGCTATGGCTACACCTTC. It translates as CASSLGPRTGDGYGYTF.